This T cell receptor (beta chain) emerged from a study of blood T cell repertoires in COVID-19. CDR3 size: 14 residues. V shed 0 bases, J shed 9 bases, and the junction held 6 bases outside the gene matches. Germline-derived CDR1 and CDR2 are SGHRS and YFSETQ. Per the original data handling: Amplification of reference gene primers provided the estimated nucleated cell counts. The protocol was immunoSEQ multiplex PCR, while the TCRdb copy is restricted to in-frame clones and leaves out a portion. The V and J calls and clone size are taken from that table; D and trimming were inferred from the DNA. The sample has some 250,000 clones, around 85% seen once; the top ten hold around 9.9%. In its sample, this clone was seen once.

J is TRBJ2-1 and V is TRBV5-1, with TRBD2 matching over 7 bases. Input material: peripheral blood. This clonotype originated in a woman older than 75 with acute or convalescent COVID-19. CDR3 coding DNA: TGCGCCAGCAGCTTGGTGGGGGGGTCCGGTGAGCAGTTCTTC. Translation gives CASSLVGGSGEQFF.